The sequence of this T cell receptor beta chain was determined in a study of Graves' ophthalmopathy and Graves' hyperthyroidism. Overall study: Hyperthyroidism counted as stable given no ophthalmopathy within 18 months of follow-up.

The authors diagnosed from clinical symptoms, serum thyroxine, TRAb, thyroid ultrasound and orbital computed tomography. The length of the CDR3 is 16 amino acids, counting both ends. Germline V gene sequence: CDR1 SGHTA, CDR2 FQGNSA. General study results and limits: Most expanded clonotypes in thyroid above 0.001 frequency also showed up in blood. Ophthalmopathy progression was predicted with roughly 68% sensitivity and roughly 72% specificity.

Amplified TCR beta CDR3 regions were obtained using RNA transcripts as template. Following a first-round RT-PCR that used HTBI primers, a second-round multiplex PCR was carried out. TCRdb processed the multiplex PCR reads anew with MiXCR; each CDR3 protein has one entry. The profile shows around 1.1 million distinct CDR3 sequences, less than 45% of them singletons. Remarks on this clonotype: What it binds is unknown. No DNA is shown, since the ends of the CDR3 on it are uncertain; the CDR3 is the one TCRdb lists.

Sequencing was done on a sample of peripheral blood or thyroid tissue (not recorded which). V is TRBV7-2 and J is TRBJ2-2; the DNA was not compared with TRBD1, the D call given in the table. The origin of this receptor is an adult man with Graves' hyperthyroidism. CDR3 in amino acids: CASSFGPGTNTGELFF.